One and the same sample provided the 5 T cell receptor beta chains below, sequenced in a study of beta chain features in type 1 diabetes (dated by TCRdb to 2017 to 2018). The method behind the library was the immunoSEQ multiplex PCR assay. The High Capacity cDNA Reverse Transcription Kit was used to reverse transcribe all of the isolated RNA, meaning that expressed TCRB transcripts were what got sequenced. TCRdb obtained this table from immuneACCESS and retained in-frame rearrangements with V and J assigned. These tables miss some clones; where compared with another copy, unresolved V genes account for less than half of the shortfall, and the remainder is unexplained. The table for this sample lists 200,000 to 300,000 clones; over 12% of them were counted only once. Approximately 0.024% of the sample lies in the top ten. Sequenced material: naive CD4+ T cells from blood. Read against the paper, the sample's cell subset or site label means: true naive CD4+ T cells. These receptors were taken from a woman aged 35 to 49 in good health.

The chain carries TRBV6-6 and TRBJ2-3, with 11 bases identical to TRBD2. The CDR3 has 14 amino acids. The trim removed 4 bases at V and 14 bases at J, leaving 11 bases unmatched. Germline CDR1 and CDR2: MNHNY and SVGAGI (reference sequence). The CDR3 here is CASSSGPLAGGGYF. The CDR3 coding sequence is TGTGCCAGCAGTTCGGGTCCCCTAGCGGGGGGCGGGTATTTT.

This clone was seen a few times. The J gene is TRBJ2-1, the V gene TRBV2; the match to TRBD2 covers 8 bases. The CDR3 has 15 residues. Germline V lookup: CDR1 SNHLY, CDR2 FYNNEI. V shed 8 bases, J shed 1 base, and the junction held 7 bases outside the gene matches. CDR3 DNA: TGTGCCAGCCGAACAGCGGGAGAATCCTACAATGAGCAGTTCTTC. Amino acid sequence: CASRTAGESYNEQFF. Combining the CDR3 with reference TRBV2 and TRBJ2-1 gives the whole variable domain EPEVTQTPSHQVTQMGQEVILRCVPISNHLYFYWYRQILGQKVEFLVSFYNNEISEKSEIFDDQFSVERPDGSNFTLKIRSTKLEDSAMYFCASRTAGESYNEQFFGPGTRLTVL.

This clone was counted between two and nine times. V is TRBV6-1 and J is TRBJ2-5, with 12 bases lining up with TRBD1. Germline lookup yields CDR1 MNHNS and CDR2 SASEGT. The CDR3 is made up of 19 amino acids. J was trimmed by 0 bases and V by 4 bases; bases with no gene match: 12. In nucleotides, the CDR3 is TGTGCCAGCAGTGCCCGCGGGACAGGGGGCCCAATTTACCAAGAGACCCAGTACTTC. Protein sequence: CASSARGTGGPIYQETQYF.

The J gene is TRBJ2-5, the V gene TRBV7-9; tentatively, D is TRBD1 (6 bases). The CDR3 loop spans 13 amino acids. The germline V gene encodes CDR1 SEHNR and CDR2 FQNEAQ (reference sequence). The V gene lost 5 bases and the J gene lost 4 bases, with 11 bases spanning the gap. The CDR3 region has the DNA TGTGCCAGCAGCCCAGGGGCCCGAGAGACCCAGTACTTC. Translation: CASSPGARETQYF.

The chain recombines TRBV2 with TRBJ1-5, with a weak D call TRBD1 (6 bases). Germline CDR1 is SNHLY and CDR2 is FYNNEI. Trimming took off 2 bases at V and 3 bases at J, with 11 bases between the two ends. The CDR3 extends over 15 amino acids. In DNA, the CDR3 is TGTGCCAGCAGTGAAAGGGGGACGGTCAATCAGCCCCAGCATTTT. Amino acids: CASSERGTVNQPQHF.